The clone carrying this T cell receptor beta chain was observed many times. This CDR3 comprises 12 residues. Deletions cut 5 bases from V and 8 bases from J, with 12 bases between. TCRdb independently ran MiXCR on the RT-PCR reads; one entry per CDR3 protein. This repertoire shows roughly 630,000 distinct CDR3 sequences, 12% to 15% found once; its top ten account for 7.6%. This entry is derived from a study of response to subunit inactivated influenza vaccine. The chain combines TRBV12-3 or TRBV12-4 with TRBJ1-2, with D hard to call. This clonotype originated in a man aged 45-60 years who received an inactivated influenza vaccine. Sequenced material: PBMCs from blood, taken 14 days before vaccination. The CDR3 DNA reads as TGTGCCAGCAGTAACAGCATTTCGGGCTACACCTTC. Protein: CASSNSISGYTF.